A selection of T cell receptor beta chains follows, all from one sample in a study of cytomegalovirus exposure and HLA in healthy donors. Profiled with immunoSEQ multiplex PCR; TCRdb holds only in-frame clones, not every one. The profile shows 130,000 or so clones, 75% to 85% of them singletons. Source material: PBMCs. These receptors all stem from a young woman in good health and CMV-seropositive. Each CDR3 is given with its conserved first and last residue. The D gene is left open where the match is weak. The listing skips clone size in some rows; elsewhere it reads once, few, many or a size class.

abundance,d_gene,j_gene,v_gene,CDR3aa,CDR3nt
NA,NA,TRBJ2-7,TRBV2,CASSAPWQGGEQYF,TGTGCCAGCAGTGCCCCCTGGCAGGGGGGCGAGCAGTACTTC
once,NA,TRBJ1-5,TRBV7-9,CASSTAGQPQHF,TGTGCCAGCAGCACCGCGGGTCAGCCCCAGCATTTT
NA,TRBD2,TRBJ2-1,TRBV10-3,CATGTSGPNEQFF,TGTGCCACTGGGACTAGCGGTCCCAATGAGCAGTTCTTC
once,TRBD1,TRBJ2-7,TRBV11-1,CASSRGTGGAYEQYF,TGTGCCAGCAGCCGAGGGACAGGGGGGGCCTACGAGCAGTACTTC
NA,NA,TRBJ2-7,TRBV7-9,CASSPIPYEQYF,TGTGCCAGCAGTCCCATCCCATACGAGCAGTACTTC
NA,NA,TRBJ1-6,TRBV6-1,CASIGRASYNSPLHF,TGTGCCAGCATCGGCAGGGCTTCCTATAATTCACCCCTCCACTTT
NA,TRBD1,TRBJ1-2,TRBV6-5,CASSYGQERLPYGYTF,TGTGCCAGCAGTTACGGACAGGAAAGGCTCCCCTATGGCTACACCTTC
NA,NA,TRBJ1-2,TRBV7-9,CASSSGETLYGYTF,TGTGCCAGCAGCTCGGGGGAAACCCTCTATGGCTACACCTTC
few,NA,TRBJ1-1,TRBV5-1,CATDDEVGTEAFF,TGCGCCACCGACGACGAGGTGGGCACTGAAGCTTTCTTT
few,TRBD2,TRBJ2-1,TRBV5-1,CASSPLLGGEGFF,TGCGCCAGCAGTCCCCTCTTGGGAGGGGAGGGGTTCTTC
NA,TRBD2,TRBJ2-5,TRBV4-1,CASSQTSGVGTQYF,TGCGCCAGCAGCCAGACTAGCGGGGTAGGGACCCAGTACTTC
NA,NA,TRBJ1-2,TRBV10-3,CAISEQTDPIYGYTF,TGTGCCATCAGTGAGCAGACAGACCCAATCTATGGCTACACCTTC
NA,NA,TRBJ2-5,TRBV19,CASSIQGGFQETQYF,TGTGCCAGTAGTATACAGGGAGGCTTCCAAGAGACCCAGTACTTC
NA,NA,TRBJ2-2,TRBV5-6,CASSLWANTGELFF,TGTGCCAGCAGCTTGTGGGCAAACACCGGGGAGCTGTTTTTT
NA,TRBD2,TRBJ2-5,TRBV2,CASRRGGVETQYF,TGTGCCAGCCGGCGGGGGGGCGTGGAGACCCAGTACTTC
NA,TRBD1,TRBJ1-2,TRBV7-6,CASSLGQGARGYTF,TGTGCCAGCAGCTTAGGACAGGGGGCGAGAGGCTACACCTTC
once,NA,TRBJ2-3,TRBV7-3,CASSLGITGDTQYF,TGTGCCAGCAGTTTAGGAATAACGGGGGATACGCAGTATTTT